This TCR beta chain emerged from a study of T-cell reconstitution after alpha-beta-depleted transplantation in children. Preparation of the TCRbeta library used unique molecular identifiers. TCRdb re-called the PCR reads through MiXCR, storing one row per CDR3 protein. Seen here are 250,000 to 300,000 distinct CDR3 sequences, around 9.1% observed once, and the top ten hold roughly 7.1%. Study-level points and caveats: By about two months after transplant, alpha-beta T cells reportedly arose from several hundred graft clones that had expanded. Diversity and T-cell counts at one year after transplant derived mostly from new T cells.

There are a few counts of this clonotype. Its antigen is not identified. The TCR sequence derives from a boy younger than two with acute myeloid leukemia, due to receive a stem cell transplant. The material sequenced was PBMCs, taken before TCRalphabeta/CD19-depleted stem cell transplant.

CDR3: CASSWGRIYEQYF. The CDR3, as DNA: TGTGCCAGCAGTTGGGGACGGATCTACGAGCAGTACTTC. The chain couples TRBV12-3 or TRBV12-4 to TRBJ2-7; D assignment may be TRBD1 or TRBD2 (5 bases each). This CDR3 is built from 13 residues. Trimming pared 4 bases from V and 3 bases from J, leaving 10 bases between.